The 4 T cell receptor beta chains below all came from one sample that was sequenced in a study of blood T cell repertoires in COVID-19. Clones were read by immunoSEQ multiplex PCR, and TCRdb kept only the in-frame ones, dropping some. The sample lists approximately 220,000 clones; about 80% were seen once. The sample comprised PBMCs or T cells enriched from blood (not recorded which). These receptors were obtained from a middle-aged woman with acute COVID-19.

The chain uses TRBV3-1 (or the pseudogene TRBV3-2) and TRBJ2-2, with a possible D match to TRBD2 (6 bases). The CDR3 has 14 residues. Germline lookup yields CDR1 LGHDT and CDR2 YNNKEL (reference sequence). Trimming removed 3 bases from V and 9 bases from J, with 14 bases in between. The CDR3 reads CASSQMRGGRELFF. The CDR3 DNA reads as TGTGCCAGCAGCCAGATGCGGGGCGGCCGGGAGCTGTTTTTT.

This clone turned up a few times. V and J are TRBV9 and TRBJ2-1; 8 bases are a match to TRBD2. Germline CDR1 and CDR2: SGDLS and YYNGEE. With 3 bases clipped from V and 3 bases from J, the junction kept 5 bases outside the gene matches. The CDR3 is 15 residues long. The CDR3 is CASSGSGVGYNEQFF. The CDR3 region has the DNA TGTGCCAGCAGCGGTAGCGGGGTTGGCTACAATGAGCAGTTCTTC.

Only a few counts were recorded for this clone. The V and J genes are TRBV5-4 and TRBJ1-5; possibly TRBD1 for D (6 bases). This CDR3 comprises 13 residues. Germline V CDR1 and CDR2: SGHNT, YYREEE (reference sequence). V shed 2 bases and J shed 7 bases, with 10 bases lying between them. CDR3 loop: CASSLQGGQPQHF. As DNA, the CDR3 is TGTGCCAGCAGCTTACAGGGTGGACAGCCCCAGCATTTT.

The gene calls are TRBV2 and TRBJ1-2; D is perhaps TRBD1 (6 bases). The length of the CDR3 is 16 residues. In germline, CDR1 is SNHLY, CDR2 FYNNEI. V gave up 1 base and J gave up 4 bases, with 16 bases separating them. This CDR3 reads CASSEVGSGVGYGYTF. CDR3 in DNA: TGTGCCAGCAGTGAAGTCGGGTCAGGGGTCGGCTATGGCTACACCTTC.